This T cell receptor beta chain was recorded in a study of CD8 T cells in ankylosing spondylitis. Notes on the study in general: Matched synovial fluid from ankylosing spondylitis patients was reported to be enriched for disease-linked clones. Both synovial fluid and blood in reactive arthritis had previously been reported to carry some motif variants.

Unmatched junction bases numbered 4, after V lost 3 bases and J lost 9 bases. Germline assignment: CDR1 SGHRS and CDR2 YFSETQ. The CDR3 contains 14 residues. TCRdb recomputed calls from the 5' RACE reads with MiXCR, one row per CDR3 protein. Found here are 200,000 to 250,000 distinct CDR3 sequences, more than 9% of them singletons; the top ten hold less than 25%. This clonotype was picked up a small number of times. The antigen is unknown. Sequenced: blood, either unsorted or a sorted T cell fraction (not recorded which). This clonotype was obtained from a male donor with ankylosing spondylitis or in good health (not recorded which). The chain joins TRBV5-1 to TRBJ1-6; 9 positions match TRBD1. The CDR3: CASSWTGDSSPLHF. Written as DNA, the CDR3 is TGCGCCAGCAGCTGGACAGGGGATAGTTCACCCCTCCACTTT. Filled out from reference TRBV5-1 and TRBJ1-6, the complete variable domain reads KAGVTQTPRYLIKTRGQQVTLSCSPISGHRSVSWYQQTPGQGLQFLFEYFSETQRNKGNFPGRFSGRQFSNSRSEMNVSTLELGDSALYLCASSWTGDSSPLHFGNGTRLTVT.